This T cell receptor beta chain was sequenced for a study of blood T cell repertoires in COVID-19. Study-wide context: Both acute and convalescent COVID-19 samples were obtained from the United States, Italy and Spain.

Using immunoSEQ multiplex PCR, the repertoire was profiled, and TCRdb retains in-frame clones only, with some absent. Among just over 300,000 clones listed, around 91% were seen once. Unmatched junction bases numbered 11, after V lost 10 bases and J lost 2 bases. The CDR3 runs to 14 residues. Germline CDR1 is MNHEY and CDR2 is SMNVEV (reference sequence). Participants were aged about 18 to 90 years, lived in some 23 US areas, and enrolled virtually. The sequencing sample was made of PBMCs or T cells enriched from blood (not recorded which). The TCR originated in a woman between 35 and 50 years old who had recovered from COVID-19. This chain connects TRBV27 to TRBJ2-7, with 7 positions matching TRBD1. CDR3 in DNA: TGTGCCACGCAGCAGGGACAGAGTCCCTACGAGCAGTACTTC. Translation: CATQQGQSPYEQYF.